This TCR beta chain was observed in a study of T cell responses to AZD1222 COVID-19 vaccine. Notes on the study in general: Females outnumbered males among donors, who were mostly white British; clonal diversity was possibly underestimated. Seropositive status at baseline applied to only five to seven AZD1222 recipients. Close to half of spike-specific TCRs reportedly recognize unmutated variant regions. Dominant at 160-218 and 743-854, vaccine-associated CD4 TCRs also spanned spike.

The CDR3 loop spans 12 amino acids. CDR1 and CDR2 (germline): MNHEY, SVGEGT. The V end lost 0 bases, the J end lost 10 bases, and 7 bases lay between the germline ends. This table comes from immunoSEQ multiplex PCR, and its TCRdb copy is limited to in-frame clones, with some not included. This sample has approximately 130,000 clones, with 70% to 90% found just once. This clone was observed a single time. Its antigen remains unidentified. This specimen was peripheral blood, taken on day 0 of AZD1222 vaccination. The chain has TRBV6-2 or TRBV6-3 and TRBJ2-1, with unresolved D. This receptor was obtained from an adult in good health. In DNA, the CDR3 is TGTGCCAGCAGTTACTCGGTCCAAGAGCAGTTCTTC. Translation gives CASSYSVQEQFF.